This T cell receptor (beta chain) was identified during a study of spatial heterogeneity in lung cancer (dated by TCRdb to between 2018 and 2021). Some background on the complete study: Beta-chain transcripts were consistently detected in greater numbers than alpha-chain transcripts, which likely reflected higher beta-chain transcript abundance. In the raw uncorrected reads, each unique combination of TCR and UMI appeared more than ten times on average. At surgery, hundreds of tumor regions, roughly 62 matched nontumor lung samples and 56 PBMC samples were TCR-sequenced for both alpha and beta chains. Nonsynonymous mutation counts, determined by whole-exome sequencing of tumor tissue, were related to features of the TCR repertoire. In non-small cell lung cancer, the study made a quantitative comparison of TCR alpha and beta repertoires among multiple tumor regions, matched nontumor lung and blood. Broad study findings and their caveats: Confirming at a functional level the hypothesis that regional TCRs recognize regional mutations was considered to require additional single-cell paired TCR alpha and beta sequencing. Ubiquitous expanded tumor TCRs were found in blood more often at tumor resection than at routine follow-up.

This clonotype appeared a few times. The target of this receptor is not known. The record has no base qualities; no much larger clone is one base away. At the junction V is shortened by 6 bases and J by 6 bases; bases outside the gene matches: 3. The germline V gene encodes CDR1 MNHEY and CDR2 SVGEGT. The CDR3 covers 13 residues, taking in both the cysteine and the phenylalanine. Only CDR3 DNA remains: 39 bases, in frame from the first base. The receptor library was made with 5' RACE. The sequencer was a NextSeq 500. The TCR library protocol attached a unique molecular identifier to each TCR cDNA molecule to allow correction of PCR and sequencing errors. The original pipeline was this. TCR identification, UMI-based error correction and CDR3 extraction were performed with Decombinator tools. Expanded TCRs were defined as those above a frequency of 2 per 1,000, corresponding to the top 1% of the tumor frequency distribution. Rényi diversity was computed with the R vegan package after subsampling each repertoire 100 times to 5,000 TCRs. CDR3 similarity networks were built from amino acid triplet string-kernel similarity, with CDR3s being connected when pairwise similarity was above 0.82. TCRdb took the public reads, trimmed them with fastp at Q25, ran MiXCR for clone calling and kept in-frame beta chains. Entries are consolidated by CDR3 protein sequence, retaining the most common genes and DNA. TCRdb's processing, not the authors' own work, is the source of the V and J calls. The sample has under 100,000 distinct CDR3 sequences on record, approximately 8.6% of them singletons. About 7% of the sample comes from the top ten.

Per the publication, the time point label means: sample taken at primary tumor resection. Without any cell sorting, TCR sequencing was performed on whole RNA extracted either from tumor and nontumor lung tissue or from cryopreserved PBMC samples. The donors were 65 to 85 patients from the lung TRACERx cohort who had early-stage, untreated non-small cell lung cancer. A patient was chosen for TCR sequencing only when enough RNA was available from at least two tumor regions. Specimen: PBMCs, collected at surgery. This TCR was sampled from a male donor with early-stage non-small cell lung cancer. The sequence is built from TRBV6-2 or TRBV6-3 and TRBJ2-2, with 8 bases matching TRBD1. CDR3 loop: CASRQGVAGELFF. The bases read TGTGCCAGCAGACAGGGGGTCGCCGGGGAGCTGTTTTTT.